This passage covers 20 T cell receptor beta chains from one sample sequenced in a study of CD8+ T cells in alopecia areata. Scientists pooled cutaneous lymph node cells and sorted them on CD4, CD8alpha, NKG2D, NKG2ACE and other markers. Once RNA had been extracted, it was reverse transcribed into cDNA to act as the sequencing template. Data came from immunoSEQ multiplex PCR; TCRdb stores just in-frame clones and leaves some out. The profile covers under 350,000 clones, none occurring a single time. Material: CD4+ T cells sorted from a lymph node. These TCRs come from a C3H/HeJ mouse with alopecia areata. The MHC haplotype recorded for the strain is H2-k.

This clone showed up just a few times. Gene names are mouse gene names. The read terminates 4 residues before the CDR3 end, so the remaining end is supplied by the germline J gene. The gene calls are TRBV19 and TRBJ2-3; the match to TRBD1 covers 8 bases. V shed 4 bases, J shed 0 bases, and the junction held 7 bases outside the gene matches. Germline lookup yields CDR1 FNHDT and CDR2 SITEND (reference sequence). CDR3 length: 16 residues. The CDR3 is CASSYSQGASAETLYF. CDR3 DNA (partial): TGTGCCAGCAGTTACAGCCAGGGGGCAAGTGCAGAA.

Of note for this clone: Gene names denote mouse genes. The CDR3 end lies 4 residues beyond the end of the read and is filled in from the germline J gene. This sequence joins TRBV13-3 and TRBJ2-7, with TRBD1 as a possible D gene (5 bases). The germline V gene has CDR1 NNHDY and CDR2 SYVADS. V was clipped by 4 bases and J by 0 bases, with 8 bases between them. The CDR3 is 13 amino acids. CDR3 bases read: TGTGCCAGCAGTCTGACAGTCTCCTAT. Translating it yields CASSLTVSY. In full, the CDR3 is CASSLTVSYEQYF.

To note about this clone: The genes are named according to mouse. CDR3 amino acids: CASWGQGAIAEQFF. Partial CDR3 DNA: TGTGCCAGCTGGGGACAGGGGGCTATTGCT. This rearrangement joins TRBV13-3 to TRBJ2-1; TRBD1 matches 12 bases. The sequenced fragment ends 4 residues before the CDR3 boundary, so the rest is inferred from the germline J gene. Per the germline V gene, CDR1 is NNHDY and CDR2 is SYVADS. Trimming removed 7 bases from V and 6 bases from J; junction bases left unmatched: 5. CDR3 length: 14 amino acids.

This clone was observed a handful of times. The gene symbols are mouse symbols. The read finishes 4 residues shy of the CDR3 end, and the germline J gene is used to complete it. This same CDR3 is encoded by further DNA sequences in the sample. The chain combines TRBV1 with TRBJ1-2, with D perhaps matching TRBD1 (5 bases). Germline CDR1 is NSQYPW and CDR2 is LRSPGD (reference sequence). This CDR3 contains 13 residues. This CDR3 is CTCSAAGGGDYTF. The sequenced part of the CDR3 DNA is TGCACCTGCAGTGCAGCTGGGGGGGGC.

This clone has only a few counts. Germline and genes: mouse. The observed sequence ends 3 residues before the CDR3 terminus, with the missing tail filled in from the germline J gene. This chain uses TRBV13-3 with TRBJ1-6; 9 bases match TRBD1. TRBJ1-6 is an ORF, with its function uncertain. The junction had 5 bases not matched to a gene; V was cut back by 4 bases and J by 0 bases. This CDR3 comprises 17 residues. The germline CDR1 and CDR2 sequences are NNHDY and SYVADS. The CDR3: CASSPRQGDSYNSPLYF. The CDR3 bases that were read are TGTGCCAGCAGTCCTCGACAGGGGGATTCCTATAATTCGCCC.

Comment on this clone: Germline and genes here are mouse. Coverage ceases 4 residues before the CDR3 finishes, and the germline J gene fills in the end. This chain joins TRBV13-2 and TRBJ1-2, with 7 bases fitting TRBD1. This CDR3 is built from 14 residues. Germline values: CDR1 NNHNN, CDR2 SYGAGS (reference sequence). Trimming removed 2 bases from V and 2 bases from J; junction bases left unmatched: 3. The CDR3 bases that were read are TGTGCCAGCGGTGAGGCGGGACAGAACTCC. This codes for CASGEAGQNS. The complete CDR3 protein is CASGEAGQNSDYTF.

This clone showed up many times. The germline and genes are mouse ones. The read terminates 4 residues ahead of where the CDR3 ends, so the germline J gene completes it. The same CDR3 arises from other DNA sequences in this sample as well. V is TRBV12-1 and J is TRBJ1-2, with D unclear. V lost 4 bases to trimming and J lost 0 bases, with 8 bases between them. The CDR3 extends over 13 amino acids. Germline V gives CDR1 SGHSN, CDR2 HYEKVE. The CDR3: CASSLTPNSDYTF. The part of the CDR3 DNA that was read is TGTGCCAGCTCCCTGACACCAAACTCC.

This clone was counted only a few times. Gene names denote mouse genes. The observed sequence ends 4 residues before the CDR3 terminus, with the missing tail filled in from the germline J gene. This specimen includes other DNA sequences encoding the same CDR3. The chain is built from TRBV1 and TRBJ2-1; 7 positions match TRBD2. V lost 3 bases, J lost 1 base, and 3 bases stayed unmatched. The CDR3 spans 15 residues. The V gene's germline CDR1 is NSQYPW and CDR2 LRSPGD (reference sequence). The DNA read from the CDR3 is TGCACCTGCAGTGCGGGTGGGGGGAACTATGCT. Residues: CTCSAGGGNYA. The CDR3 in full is CTCSAGGGNYAEQFF.

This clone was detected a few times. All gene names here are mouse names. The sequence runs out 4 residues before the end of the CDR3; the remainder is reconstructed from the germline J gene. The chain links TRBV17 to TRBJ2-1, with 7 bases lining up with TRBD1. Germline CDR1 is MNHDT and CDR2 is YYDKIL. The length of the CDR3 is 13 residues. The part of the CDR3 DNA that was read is TGTGCTAGCAGTAGAGCCAGGGGGGCT. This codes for CASSRARGA. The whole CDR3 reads CASSRARGAEQFF. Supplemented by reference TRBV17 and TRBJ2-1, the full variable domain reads DTTVKQNPRYKLARVGKPVNLICSQTMNHDTMYWYQKKPNQAPKLLLFYYDKILNREADTFEKFQSSRPNNSFCSLYIGSAGLEYSAMYLCASSRARGAEQFFGPGTRLTVL.

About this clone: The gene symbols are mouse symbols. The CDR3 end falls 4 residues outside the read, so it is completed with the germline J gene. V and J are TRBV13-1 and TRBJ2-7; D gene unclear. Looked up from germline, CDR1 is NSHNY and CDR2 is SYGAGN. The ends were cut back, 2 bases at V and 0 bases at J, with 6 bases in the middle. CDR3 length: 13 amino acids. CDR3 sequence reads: CASSETFSYEQYF. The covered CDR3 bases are TGTGCCAGCAGTGAAACATTCTCCTAT.

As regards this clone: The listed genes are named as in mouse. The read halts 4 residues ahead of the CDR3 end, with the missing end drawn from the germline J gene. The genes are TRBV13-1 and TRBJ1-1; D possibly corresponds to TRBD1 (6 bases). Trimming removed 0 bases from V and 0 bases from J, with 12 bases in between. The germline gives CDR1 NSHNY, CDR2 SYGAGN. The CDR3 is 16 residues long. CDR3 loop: CASSDARWTANTEVFF. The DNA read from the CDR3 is TGTGCCAGCAGTGATGCACGCTGGACAGCAAACACA.

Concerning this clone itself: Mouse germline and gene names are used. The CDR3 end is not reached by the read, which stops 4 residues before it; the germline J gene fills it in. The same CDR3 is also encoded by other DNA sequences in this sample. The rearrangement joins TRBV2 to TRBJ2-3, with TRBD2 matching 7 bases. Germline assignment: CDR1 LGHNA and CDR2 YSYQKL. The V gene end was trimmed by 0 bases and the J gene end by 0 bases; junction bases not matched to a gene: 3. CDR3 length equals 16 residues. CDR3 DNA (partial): TGTGCCAGCAGCCAAGATCCTGGGGGTAGTGCAGAA. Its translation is CASSQDPGGSAE. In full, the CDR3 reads CASSQDPGGSAETLYF.

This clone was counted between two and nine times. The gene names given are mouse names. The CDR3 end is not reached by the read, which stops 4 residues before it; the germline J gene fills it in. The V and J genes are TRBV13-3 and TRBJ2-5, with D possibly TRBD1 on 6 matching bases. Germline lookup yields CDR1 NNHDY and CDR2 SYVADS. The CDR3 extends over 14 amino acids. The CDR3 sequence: CASSDAGVLDTQYF. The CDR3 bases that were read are TGTGCCAGCAGTGATGCAGGGGTCCTGGAC.

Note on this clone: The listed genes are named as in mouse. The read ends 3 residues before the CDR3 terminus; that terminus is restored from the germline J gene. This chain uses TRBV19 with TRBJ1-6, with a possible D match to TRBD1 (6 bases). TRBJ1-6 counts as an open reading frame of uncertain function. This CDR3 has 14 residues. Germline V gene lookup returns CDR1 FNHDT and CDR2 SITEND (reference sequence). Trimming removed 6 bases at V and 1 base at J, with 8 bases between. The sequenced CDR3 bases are TGTGCCAGCATCAGGGGCTCCTATAATTCGCCC. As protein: CASIRGSYNSP. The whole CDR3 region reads CASIRGSYNSPLYF.

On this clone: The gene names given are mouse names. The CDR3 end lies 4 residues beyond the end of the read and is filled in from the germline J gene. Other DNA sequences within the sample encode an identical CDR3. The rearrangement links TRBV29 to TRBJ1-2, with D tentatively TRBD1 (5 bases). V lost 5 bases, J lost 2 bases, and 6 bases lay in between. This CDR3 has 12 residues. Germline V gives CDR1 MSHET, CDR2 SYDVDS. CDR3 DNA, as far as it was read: TGTGCTAGCAGTCAGGGTAACTCC. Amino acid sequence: CASSQGNS. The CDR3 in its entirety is CASSQGNSDYTF. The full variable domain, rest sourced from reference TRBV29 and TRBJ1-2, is DMKVTQMPRYLIKRMGENVLLECGQDMSHETMYWYRQDPGLGLQLIYISYDVDSNSEGDIPKGYRVSRKKREHFSLILDSAKTNQTSVYFCASSQGNSDYTFGSGTRLLVI.

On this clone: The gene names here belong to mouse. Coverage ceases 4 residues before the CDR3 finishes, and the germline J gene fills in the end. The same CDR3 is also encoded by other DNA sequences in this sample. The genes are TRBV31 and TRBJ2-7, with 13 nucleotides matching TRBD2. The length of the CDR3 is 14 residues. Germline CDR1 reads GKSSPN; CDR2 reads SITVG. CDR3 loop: CAWSLGTGGDEQYF. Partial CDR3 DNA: TGTGCCTGGAGTCTAGGGACTGGGGGGGAT.

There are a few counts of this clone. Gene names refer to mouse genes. The sequenced part of the CDR3 DNA is TGTGCCAGCAGCCAAAAGAGGGGA. Translating it yields CASSQKRG. The whole CDR3 reads CASSQKRGEVFF. This sequence joins TRBV5 and TRBJ1-1; possible D gene TRBD1, 5 bases. Coverage ceases 4 residues before the CDR3 finishes, and the germline J gene fills in the end. CDR1 and CDR2 (germline): LGHNA, YNLKQL (reference sequence). The CDR3 is 12 residues long.

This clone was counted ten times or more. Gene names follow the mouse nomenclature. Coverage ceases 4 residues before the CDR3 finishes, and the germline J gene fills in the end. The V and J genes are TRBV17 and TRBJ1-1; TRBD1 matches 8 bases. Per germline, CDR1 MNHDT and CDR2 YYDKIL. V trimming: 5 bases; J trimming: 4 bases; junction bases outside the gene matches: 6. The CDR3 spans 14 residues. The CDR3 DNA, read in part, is TGTGCTAGCAGTTCGGACAGGGTTGGCACA. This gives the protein CASSSDRVGT. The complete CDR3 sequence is CASSSDRVGTEVFF.

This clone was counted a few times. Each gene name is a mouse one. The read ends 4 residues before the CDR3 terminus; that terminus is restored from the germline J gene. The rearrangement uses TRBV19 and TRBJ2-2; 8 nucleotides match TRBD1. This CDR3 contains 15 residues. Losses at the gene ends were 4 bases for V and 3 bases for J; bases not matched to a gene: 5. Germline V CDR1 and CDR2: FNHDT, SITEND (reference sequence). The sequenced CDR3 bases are TGTGCCAGCAGTCCGACAGGGGAGGACACCGGG. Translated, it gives CASSPTGEDTG. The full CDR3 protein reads CASSPTGEDTGQLYF.

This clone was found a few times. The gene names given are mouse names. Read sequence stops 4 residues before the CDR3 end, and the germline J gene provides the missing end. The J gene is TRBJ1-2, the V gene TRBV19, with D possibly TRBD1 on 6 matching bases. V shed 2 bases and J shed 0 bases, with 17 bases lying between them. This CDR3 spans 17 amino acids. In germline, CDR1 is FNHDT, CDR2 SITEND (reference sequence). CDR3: CASSIPPTGGANSDYTF. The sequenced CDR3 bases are TGTGCCAGCAGTATCCCCCCTACGGGGGGCGCAAACTCC.